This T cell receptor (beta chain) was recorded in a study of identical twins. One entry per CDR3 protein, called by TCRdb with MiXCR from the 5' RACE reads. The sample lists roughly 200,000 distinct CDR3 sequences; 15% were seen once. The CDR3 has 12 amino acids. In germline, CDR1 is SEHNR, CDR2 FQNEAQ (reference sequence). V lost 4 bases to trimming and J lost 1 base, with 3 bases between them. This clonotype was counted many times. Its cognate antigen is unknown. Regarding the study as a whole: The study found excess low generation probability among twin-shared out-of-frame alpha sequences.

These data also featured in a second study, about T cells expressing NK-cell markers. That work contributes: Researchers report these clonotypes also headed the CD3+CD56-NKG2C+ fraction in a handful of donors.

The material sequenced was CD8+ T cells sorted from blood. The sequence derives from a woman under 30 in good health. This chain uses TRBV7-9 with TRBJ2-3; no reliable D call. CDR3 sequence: CASSSGTDTQYF. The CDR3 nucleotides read TGTGCCAGCAGCTCCGGCACAGATACGCAGTATTTT. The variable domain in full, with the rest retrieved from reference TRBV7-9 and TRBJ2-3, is DTGVSQNPRHKITKRGQNVTFRCDPISEHNRLYWYRQTLGQGPEFLTYFQNEAQLEKSRLLSDRFSAERPKGSFSTLEIQRTEQGDSAMYLCASSSGTDTQYFGPGTRLTVL.